These 31 T cell receptor beta chains came from one sample sequenced in a study of glioma-infiltrating T cells after dendritic cell vaccination. The time point is: after dendritic cell vaccination, including at tumor progression/relapse. The method was immunoSEQ multiplex PCR; TCRdb's version includes in-frame clones alone and lacks a portion of them. Of some 10,000 clones in the sample, roughly 80% were seen once. The sequences come from blood, collected after dendritic cell vaccination. Source of these receptors: a human donor with glioblastoma.

The chain is built from TRBV9 and TRBJ2-7, with D maybe TRBD2 (5 bases). V gave up 0 bases and J gave up 3 bases, with 7 bases separating them. The germline gives CDR1 SGDLS, CDR2 YYNGEE. The CDR3 is 13 residues long. The CDR3 spells CASSVVAGYEQYF. The CDR3 nucleotides are TGTGCCAGCAGCGTAGTGGCGGGCTACGAGCAGTACTTC.

The V gene is TRBV30, the J gene TRBJ2-7; D not certain. CDR1 is GTSNPN, CDR2 SVGIG, per germline (reference sequence). The CDR3 contains 11 residues. The V end lost 1 base, the J end lost 5 bases, and 6 bases lay between the germline ends. Written as DNA, the CDR3 is TGTGCCTGGAGTGGACGGGACGAGCAGTACTTC. Translated, it gives CAWSGRDEQYF.

This sequence joins TRBV6-1 and TRBJ2-5; 10 nucleotides match TRBD2. The length of the CDR3 is 14 residues. Unmatched junction bases numbered 9, after V lost 9 bases and J lost 5 bases. Germline V gene lookup returns CDR1 MNHNS and CDR2 SASEGT. This chain's CDR3 is CASRTSGAWETQYF. Here the CDR3 DNA reads TGTGCCAGTCGGACTAGCGGAGCTTGGGAGACCCAGTACTTC.

The J gene is TRBJ2-3, the V gene TRBV5-8, with a tentative D call TRBD1 (6 bases). The V gene's germline CDR1 is SGHTS and CDR2 YDEGEE. The V gene lost 4 bases and the J gene lost 1 base, with 16 bases spanning the gap. The CDR3 extends over 16 amino acids. The CDR3 DNA follows: TGTGCCAGCAGCAGAGGACAGCCCCGAGGCACAGATACGCAGTATTTT. Amino acid sequence: CASSRGQPRGTDTQYF.

The chain couples TRBV9 to TRBJ1-5, with no clear D. Per germline, CDR1 SGDLS and CDR2 YYNGEE. V shed 3 bases and J shed 2 bases, with 9 bases lying between them. The length of the CDR3 is 14 residues. The CDR3 region has the DNA TGTGCCAGCAGCGGAGGTAGTCGCAATCAGCCCCAGCATTTT. Protein sequence: CASSGGSRNQPQHF.

The V gene is TRBV30, the J gene TRBJ2-7; no clear D. Trimming cost V 0 bases and J 2 bases, with 8 bases left between them. CDR1 GTSNPN and CDR2 SVGIG come from the germline V gene (reference sequence). This CDR3 has 13 residues. The chain's CDR3 is CAWSVKHPYEQYF. The CDR3 DNA is TGTGCCTGGAGTGTTAAACACCCCTACGAGCAGTACTTC.

The gene calls are TRBV29-1 and TRBJ1-2; tentative D call: TRBD1 (5 bases). The V end was cut by 6 bases, the J end by 0 bases, with 11 bases between. The CDR3 consists of 13 residues. Germline V lookup: CDR1 SQVTM, CDR2 ANQGSEA. The CDR3 sequence is CSVRDPANYGYTF. The DNA of the CDR3 is TGCAGCGTCAGGGATCCAGCTAACTATGGCTACACCTTC.

The rearrangement joins TRBV6-5 to TRBJ2-5; 8 bases map to TRBD1. The CDR3 sequence is 13 residues long. V was pared by 6 bases and J by 5 bases, with 5 bases of the junction left unmatched. Germline CDR1 and CDR2: MNHEY and SVGAGI. CDR3 protein: CASSQTGVETQYF. The CDR3 nucleotides read TGTGCCAGCAGCCAGACAGGGGTGGAGACCCAGTACTTC.

The chain links TRBV7-8 to TRBJ1-3, with a weak D call TRBD1 (6 bases). Germline CDR1 reads SGHVS; CDR2 reads FQNEAQ. Trimming cost V 1 base and J 2 bases, with 6 bases left between them. CDR3 length: 14 residues. CDR3 protein: CASSLGTAGNTIYF. The CDR3 DNA reads TGTGCCAGCAGCTTAGGGACAGCTGGAAACACCATATATTTT.

This clone has just a few counts. The rearrangement uses TRBV7-9 and TRBJ2-1; a possible D gene is TRBD2 (5 bases). Germline assignment: CDR1 SEHNR and CDR2 FQNEAQ (reference sequence). Trimming pared 1 base from V and 4 bases from J, leaving 8 bases between. The CDR3 is 14 residues long. The CDR3 protein is CASSLGEFYNEQFF. The CDR3 region has the DNA TGTGCCAGCAGCTTAGGGGAGTTTTACAATGAGCAGTTCTTC.

The J gene is TRBJ2-7, the V gene TRBV7-2, with TRBD1 as a possible D gene (6 bases). This CDR3 is built from 15 residues. CDR1 is SGHTA and CDR2 is FQGNSA in the germline V gene. Trimming stripped 5 bases from V and 2 bases from J, with 16 bases between. The CDR3 here is CASSPQTGLPYEQYF. The CDR3 bases are TGTGCCAGCAGCCCACAAACAGGGCTCCCCTACGAGCAGTACTTC.

The chain combines TRBV7-8 with TRBJ2-1; D is unclear. The germline CDR1 and CDR2 sequences are SGHVS and FQNEAQ. The CDR3 runs 17 residues. V shed 5 bases and J shed 5 bases, with 22 bases lying between them. CDR3 nucleotide sequence: TGTGCCAGCAGCCCACGACTCCCCCCCTGGTTCAACAATGAGCAGTTCTTC. This translates into CASSPRLPPWFNNEQFF.

This clone was detected once. The chain carries TRBV28 and TRBJ2-3; tentatively, D is TRBD1 (6 bases). V lost 1 base to trimming and J lost 8 bases, with 16 bases between them. There are 15 residues in the CDR3. Per the germline V gene, CDR1 is MDHEN and CDR2 is SYDVKM. CDR3 nucleotide sequence: TGTGCCAGCAGTTTATTCAACAGGGCACAGGGTACGCAGTATTTT. This encodes CASSLFNRAQGTQYF.

This clone was seen a single time. J is TRBJ2-1 and V is TRBV5-6; 14 bases are shared with TRBD2. The junction had 3 bases not matched to a gene; V was cut back by 4 bases and J by 6 bases. The germline V gene encodes CDR1 SGHDT and CDR2 YYEEEE. The CDR3 has 15 residues. The chain's CDR3 is CASSQGLAGVNEQFF. The CDR3 DNA reads as TGTGCCAGCAGCCAGGGACTAGCGGGAGTCAATGAGCAGTTCTTC.

This clone is a singleton in its sample. CDR3 loop: CASSSAGESYNEQFF. CDR3 sequence (DNA): TGCGCCAGCAGCTCGGCAGGGGAATCCTACAATGAGCAGTTCTTC. This chain uses TRBV5-1 with TRBJ2-1; tentative D call: TRBD1 (6 bases). The germline V and J ends were trimmed by 3 bases and 1 base, with 11 bases remaining between them. The CDR3 contains 15 residues. CDR1 and CDR2 (germline): SGHRS, YFSETQ.

CDR3 protein: CAISGGLSFTDTQYF. CDR3 sequence (DNA): TGTGCCATCAGTGGGGGACTATCCTTCACAGATACGCAGTATTTT. The genes are TRBV10-3 and TRBJ2-3; 7 bases are shared with TRBD2. CDR1 and CDR2 from the germline V gene are ENHRY and SYGVKD. The trim removed 4 bases at V and 2 bases at J, leaving 6 bases unmatched. The CDR3 is made up of 15 amino acids.

The chain couples TRBV11-3 to TRBJ2-1; D might be TRBD1 (6 bases). V dropped 3 bases and J dropped 3 bases, with 12 bases sitting between them. Looked up from germline, CDR1 is SGHNT and CDR2 is YENEEA. The CDR3 is 15 residues long. The DNA for the CDR3 is TGTGCCAGCAGCTTTTACAGGGTCCTCTACAATGAGCAGTTCTTC. Residues: CASSFYRVLYNEQFF. Combining the CDR3 with reference TRBV11-3 and TRBJ2-1 gives the whole variable domain EAGVVQSPRYKIIEKKQPVAFWCNPISGHNTLYWYLQNLGQGPELLIRYENEEAVDDSQLPKDRFSAERLKGVDSTLKIQPAELGDSAVYLCASSFYRVLYNEQFFGPGTRLTVL.

The rearrangement links TRBV19 to TRBJ1-2; TRBD1 aligns across 7 bases. This CDR3 has 15 residues. J was trimmed by 3 bases and V by 8 bases; bases with no gene match: 12. Germline V lookup: CDR1 LNHDA, CDR2 SQIVND (reference sequence). This chain's CDR3 is CASVEGAGKHYGYTF. CDR3 sequence (DNA): TGTGCCAGTGTGGAGGGGGCAGGGAAGCACTATGGCTACACCTTC.

The table lists this clone with a count of one. The chain uses TRBV19 and TRBJ1-5; 10 nucleotides match TRBD1. The CDR3 runs to 17 residues. Germline CDR1 reads LNHDA; CDR2 reads SQIVND (reference sequence). V lost 6 bases to trimming and J lost 4 bases; unmatched junction nucleotides: 12. The chain's CDR3 is CASSPEEGQGWNQPQHF. Written as DNA, the CDR3 is TGTGCCAGTAGCCCCGAGGAGGGACAGGGGTGGAATCAGCCCCAGCATTTT.

This sequence joins TRBV11-3 and TRBJ2-1; TRBD1 aligns across 7 bases. There are 14 residues in the CDR3. Losses at the gene ends were 1 base for V and 7 bases for J; bases not matched to a gene: 4. CDR1 SGHNT and CDR2 YENEEA come from the germline V gene. CDR3 residues: CASSLGQGVNEQFF. CDR3 coding DNA: TGTGCCAGCAGCTTAGGCCAGGGGGTAAATGAGCAGTTCTTC.

The chain carries TRBV18 and TRBJ2-5; 7 bases align to TRBD2. The J call is doubtful: the DNA matches TRBJ2-7 better. The CDR3 is 13 amino acids. The germline V gene has CDR1 KGHSH and CDR2 LQKENI. DNA for the CDR3: TGTGCCAGCTCACCGTCAGGCGGGAGCGAGCAGTACTTC. This gives the protein CASSPSGGSEQYF.

CDR3 sequence: CSALEVAQYF. DNA of the CDR3: TGCAGCGCCCTTGAGGTGGCGCAGTATTTT. The chain is built from TRBV29-1 and TRBJ2-3; D ambiguous. This CDR3 spans 10 amino acids. With 7 bases removed from V and 10 bases from J, the gap between germline ends came to 12 bases. The germline V gene encodes CDR1 SQVTM and CDR2 ANQGSEA.

The CDR3 region has the DNA TGTGCCAGCAGCTCGACTCGGGACAGTTTCTACGAGCAGTACTTC. Residues: CASSSTRDSFYEQYF. The chain employs TRBV11-2 and TRBJ2-7; 7 positions agree with TRBD1. This CDR3 has 15 residues. Germline loops: CDR1 SGHAT, CDR2 FQNNGV. The J segment lost 3 bases and the V segment lost 4 bases, leaving 9 bases of the junction unmatched. Variable domain in full (rest from reference TRBV11-2 and TRBJ2-7): EAGVAQSPRYKIIEKRQSVAFWCNPISGHATLYWYQQILGQGPKLLIQFQNNGVVDDSQLPKDRFSAERLKGVDSTLKIQPAKLEDSAVYLCASSSTRDSFYEQYFGPGTRLTVT.

The rearrangement links TRBV18 to TRBJ2-7; 7 bases fit TRBD2. CDR3 size: 13 residues. CDR1 and CDR2 (germline): KGHSH, LQKENI. V lost 3 bases to trimming and J lost 6 bases; unmatched junction nucleotides: 5. The CDR3 coding sequence is TGTGCCAGCTCACCGTCAGGCGGGAGCGAGCAGTACTTC. Its translation is CASSPSGGSEQYF.

V and J are TRBV13 and TRBJ2-7, with 7 nucleotides matching TRBD1. Germline V gives CDR1 PRHDT, CDR2 FYEKMQ (reference sequence). After removal of 4 bases from V and 7 bases from J, the junction contained 10 bases not matched to a gene. The CDR3 sequence is 14 residues long. The CDR3: CASSYLTGVGEQYF. The CDR3 nucleotides are TGTGCCAGCAGCTACCTTACAGGGGTGGGGGAGCAGTACTTC.

The chain has TRBV27 and TRBJ2-3, with TRBD1 matching over 9 bases. CDR3 length equals 17 residues. The junction had 10 bases not matched to a gene; V was cut back by 1 base and J by 5 bases. Germline V gene sequence: CDR1 MNHEY, CDR2 SMNVEV (reference sequence). Here the CDR3 DNA reads TGTGCCAGCAGTTTATTCGGACAGGGGCCAAGGGGAGATACGCAGTATTTT. It translates to CASSLFGQGPRGDTQYF.

The chain recombines TRBV5-1 with TRBJ1-1; a weak D match, TRBD1 (6 bases). V shed 2 bases and J shed 0 bases, with 14 bases lying between them. This CDR3 has 16 residues. Germline loops: CDR1 SGHRS, CDR2 YFSETQ. The chain's CDR3 is CASSFREQGLNTEAFF. CDR3 DNA: TGCGCCAGCAGCTTCCGAGAACAGGGTCTGAACACTGAAGCTTTCTTT.

The rearrangement joins TRBV6-5 to TRBJ1-1; the match to TRBD1 covers 7 bases. The CDR3 consists of 14 residues. Germline CDR1 MNHEY, CDR2 SVGAGI. The V and J ends lost 2 bases and 3 bases, in that order; junction bases with no gene match: 3. CDR3 loop: CASSYDRDDTEAFF. The DNA for the CDR3 is TGTGCCAGCAGTTACGACAGGGATGACACTGAAGCTTTCTTT.

The rearrangement links TRBV5-4 to TRBJ2-7; tentative D call: TRBD2 (7 bases). This CDR3 has 17 residues. The V end was cut by 5 bases, the J end by 3 bases, with 24 bases between. CDR1 SGHNT and CDR2 YYREEE come from the germline V gene (reference sequence). CDR3 in DNA: TGTGCCAGCAGTGCATTGGGGGGGGCGGGCGAGGGCTACGAGCAGTACTTC. Translated, it gives CASSALGGAGEGYEQYF.

The chain has TRBV14 and TRBJ2-7; 12 positions match TRBD2. The germline CDR1 and CDR2 sequences are SGHDN and FVKESK. The CDR3 contains 15 residues. Losses at the gene ends were 3 bases for V and 3 bases for J; bases not matched to a gene: 3. The CDR3 reads CASSHTSGRIYEQYF. In DNA form, the CDR3 reads TGTGCCAGCAGCCATACTAGCGGGAGGATCTACGAGCAGTACTTC.

V is TRBV13 and J is TRBJ2-2; tentatively, D is TRBD1 (6 bases). The ends were cut back, 5 bases at V and 1 base at J, with 11 bases in the middle. The CDR3 has 15 amino acids. Germline loops: CDR1 PRHDT, CDR2 FYEKMQ (reference sequence). The CDR3 nucleotides are TGTGCCAGCAGCCCCGCGACAGGGAACACCGGGGAGCTGTTTTTT. Its protein is CASSPATGNTGELFF.